One sample yielded the 22 T cell receptor beta chains listed below, sequenced in a study of T cell responses to AZD1222 COVID-19 vaccine. Measured with immunoSEQ multiplex PCR; TCRdb has only the in-frame clones, and not every one. The repertoire holds some 110,000 clones, with around 89% as singletons. Sequenced material: peripheral blood, taken on day 0 of AZD1222 vaccination. The origin of the receptors is an adult in good health.

The V gene is TRBV3-1 (or the pseudogene TRBV3-2), the J gene TRBJ1-2; possible D gene TRBD1, 5 bases. Germline assignment: CDR1 LGHDT and CDR2 YNNKEL (reference sequence). Trimming left V 5 bases short and J 2 bases short, with 12 bases between. CDR3 size: 14 residues. The CDR3 DNA reads TGTGCCAGCAGCTCCGGGACTTTCAACTATGGCTACACCTTC. Protein product: CASSSGTFNYGYTF.

The chain uses TRBV15 and TRBJ1-5, with D tentatively TRBD1 (5 bases). The V gene's germline CDR1 is LNHNV and CDR2 YYDKDF (reference sequence). The CDR3 totals 15 residues. V gave up 3 bases and J gave up 2 bases, with 11 bases separating them. CDR3 bases: TGTGCCACCAGCAGTGACAGTAATCGCAATCAGCCCCAGCATTTT. Translation: CATSSDSNRNQPQHF.

This rearrangement joins TRBV6-5 to TRBJ2-5, with a tentative D call TRBD1 (5 bases). With 6 bases removed from V and 5 bases from J, the gap between germline ends came to 19 bases. The CDR3 consists of 15 residues. Germline-derived CDR1 and CDR2 are MNHEY and SVGAGI. The DNA of the CDR3 is TGTGCCAGCAGGTTAGCAGAGTATGCAGGGGAGACCCAGTACTTC. Protein sequence: CASRLAEYAGETQYF.

The rearrangement links TRBV30 to TRBJ2-7, with TRBD1 matching 7 bases. The CDR3 runs 13 residues. Germline CDR1 reads GTSNPN; CDR2 reads SVGIG (reference sequence). V was clipped by 1 base and J by 2 bases; unmatched bases: 2. The CDR3 coding sequence is TGTGCCTGGAGTGCAGGGACAGCCTACGAGCAGTACTTC. It yields the protein CAWSAGTAYEQYF.

The chain couples TRBV7-2 to TRBJ2-1, with D maybe TRBD2 (6 bases). CDR3 length: 15 residues. V lost 10 bases, J lost 5 bases, and 21 bases lay in between. Germline assignment: CDR1 SGHTA and CDR2 FQGNSA. The CDR3 sequence: CATSVQGPGDNEQFF. DNA for the CDR3: TGTGCCACCTCGGTCCAGGGCCCGGGGGACAATGAGCAGTTCTTC.

The chain recombines TRBV5-4 with TRBJ1-4, with 7 positions matching TRBD1. CDR1 and CDR2 (germline): SGHNT, YYREEE (reference sequence). V lost 2 bases, J lost 8 bases, and 9 bases stayed unmatched. The CDR3 runs 15 residues. CDR3 in amino acids: CASSLGGHIGEKLFF. For the CDR3, the DNA is TGTGCCAGCAGCTTAGGGGGCCACATCGGGGAAAAACTGTTTTTT.

Only a few counts were recorded for this clone. The chain combines TRBV15 with TRBJ1-3; 12 nucleotides align to TRBD1. Germline values: CDR1 LNHNV, CDR2 YYDKDF (reference sequence). This CDR3 has 17 amino acids. Trimming cost V 1 base and J 7 bases; bases outside gene matches: 8. The CDR3 region has the DNA TGTGCCACCAGCAGAGCGGTCGGGACAGGGGGCGAGAACACCATATATTTT. It yields the protein CATSRAVGTGGENTIYF.

The chain is built from TRBV3-1 (or the pseudogene TRBV3-2) and TRBJ2-1; D gene ambiguous. Looked up from germline, CDR1 is LGHDT and CDR2 is YNNKEL (reference sequence). The CDR3 has 13 residues. The V gene lost 4 bases and the J gene lost 9 bases, with 13 bases spanning the gap. The CDR3 DNA follows: TGTGCCAGCAGCCCGCCTAGTATCGGTGAGCAGTTCTTC. Its protein is CASSPPSIGEQFF.

This clone was seen a few times. This chain connects TRBV3-1 (or the pseudogene TRBV3-2) to TRBJ1-1; 7 bases align to TRBD1. J gave up 0 bases and V 4 bases, and 8 bases lay outside the gene matches. This CDR3 is 16 amino acids long. The germline CDR1 and CDR2 sequences are LGHDT and YNNKEL (reference sequence). This chain's CDR3 is CASSPGTDQMNTEAFF. The CDR3 nucleotides read TGTGCCAGCAGCCCGGGGACAGATCAAATGAACACTGAAGCTTTCTTT.

V usage is TRBV28 and J usage is TRBJ2-5, with TRBD2 identical over 7 bases. The CDR3 is 14 residues long. CDR1 is MDHEN, CDR2 SYDVKM, per germline. V trimming: 3 bases; J trimming: 4 bases; junction bases outside the gene matches: 5. CDR3 sequence reads: CASSFRGRGETQYF. The CDR3 coding sequence is TGTGCCAGCAGTTTCCGGGGGAGGGGAGAGACCCAGTACTTC.

This chain connects TRBV11-2 to TRBJ2-7, with D possibly being TRBD2 (7 bases). The CDR3 contains 17 residues. Germline-derived CDR1 and CDR2 are SGHAT and FQNNGV. V was clipped by 3 bases and J by 0 bases, with 18 bases between them. The CDR3 loop reads CASSFSAGGHHSYEQYF. In DNA form, the CDR3 reads TGTGCCAGCAGCTTTTCGGCCGGGGGGCATCACTCCTACGAGCAGTACTTC. Combining the CDR3 with reference TRBV11-2 and TRBJ2-7 gives the whole variable domain EAGVAQSPRYKIIEKRQSVAFWCNPISGHATLYWYQQILGQGPKLLIQFQNNGVVDDSQLPKDRFSAERLKGVDSTLKIQPAKLEDSAVYLCASSFSAGGHHSYEQYFGPGTRLTVT.

This sequence joins TRBV7-3 and TRBJ1-1; the D is unclear. This CDR3 comprises 14 residues. Germline-derived CDR1 and CDR2 are SGHTA and FQGTGA. V lost 1 base and J 0 bases, leaving 6 bases between the germline ends. The CDR3 DNA follows: TGTGCCAGCAGCTTAATGGGTTTGAACACTGAAGCTTTCTTT. Translating it yields CASSLMGLNTEAFF.

This rearrangement joins TRBV5-1 to TRBJ2-2, with D possibly TRBD1 on 6 matching bases. The V end lost 6 bases, the J end lost 0 bases, and 9 bases lay between the germline ends. From germline, CDR1 is SGHRS and CDR2 YFSETQ. This CDR3 spans 14 amino acids. The CDR3, as DNA: TGCGCCAGCACCGGGACAACGAACACCGGGGAGCTGTTTTTT. This codes for CASTGTTNTGELFF.

The V and J genes are TRBV6-5 and TRBJ2-4; 9 positions match TRBD1. CDR1 is MNHEY, CDR2 SVGAGI, per germline. Trimming at V came to 10 bases and at J to 0 bases, leaving 4 bases not matched to a gene. This CDR3 contains 14 residues. DNA of the CDR3: TGTGCCACCGGGGACAGGGTAGCCAAAAACATTCAGTACTTC. Translating gives CATGDRVAKNIQYF.

This sequence joins TRBV3-1 (or the pseudogene TRBV3-2) and TRBJ2-7, with D possibly TRBD2 on 6 matching bases. This CDR3 spans 15 amino acids. V was cut by 6 bases and J by 3 bases, with 18 bases left in between. CDR1 is LGHDT and CDR2 is YNNKEL in the germline V gene (reference sequence). CDR3 region: CASRETRDSLYEQYF. CDR3 coding DNA: TGTGCCAGCAGGGAAACCCGGGACTCCCTCTACGAGCAGTACTTC.

The chain uses TRBV7-2 and TRBJ2-7, with D uncertain. Germline lookup yields CDR1 SGHTA and CDR2 FQGNSA. V lost 3 bases and J 7 bases, leaving 13 bases between the germline ends. The CDR3 sequence is 13 residues long. This CDR3 reads CASSLMLLREQYF. CDR3 sequence (DNA): TGTGCCAGCAGCTTGATGCTGTTGAGGGAGCAGTACTTC. The full variable domain, in which reference TRBV7-2 and TRBJ2-7 provide the parts outside the CDR3, is GAGVSQSPSNKVTEKGKDVELRCDPISGHTALYWYRQSLGQGLEFLIYFQGNSAPDKSGLPSDRFSAERTGGSVSTLTIQRTQQEDSAVYLCASSLMLLREQYFGPGTRLTVT.

The chain combines TRBV2 with TRBJ2-7, with D perhaps TRBD2 (6 bases). Trimming shortened V by 0 bases and J by 7 bases, and 16 bases separated the two germline ends. CDR1 is SNHLY and CDR2 is FYNNEI in the germline V gene. The CDR3 is 15 residues long. As DNA, the CDR3 is TGTGCCAGCAGTGAAGCGCTTCGGAGGGTTGGGGAGCAGTACTTC. It is translated as CASSEALRRVGEQYF.

This chain links TRBV13 with TRBJ2-7; 7 bases match TRBD2. Germline V gives CDR1 PRHDT, CDR2 FYEKMQ (reference sequence). V trimming: 2 bases; J trimming: 2 bases; junction bases outside the gene matches: 9. This CDR3 is built from 16 residues. The CDR3 here is CASSLQTSVQTYEQYF. CDR3 DNA sequence: TGTGCCAGCAGCTTACAAACTAGCGTCCAGACCTACGAGCAGTACTTC.

The V call is TRBV7-3, the J call TRBJ2-5, with 7 bases identical to TRBD2. The CDR3 is made up of 15 amino acids. V trimming: 0 bases; J trimming: 1 base; junction bases outside the gene matches: 2. In germline, CDR1 is SGHTA, CDR2 FQGTGA. CDR3 nucleotide sequence: TGTGCCAGCAGCTTAACGGGAGGGCCCCAAGAGACCCAGTACTTC. It encodes CASSLTGGPQETQYF.

This sequence joins TRBV5-1 and TRBJ1-1; tentative D call: TRBD1 (5 bases). Germline V gene data show CDR1 as SGHRS and CDR2 as YFSETQ. The length of the CDR3 is 16 residues. V was shortened by 0 bases and J by 5 bases, with 17 bases between the two germline ends. Written as DNA, the CDR3 is TGCGCCAGCAGCTTGGCTGGTCGAGGGGTAGAGACTGAAGCTTTCTTT. Its translation: CASSLAGRGVETEAFF.

This chain uses TRBV28 with TRBJ1-1; 11 nucleotides line up with TRBD1. The germline V gene has CDR1 MDHEN and CDR2 SYDVKM. With V trimmed by 3 bases and J by 5 bases, 8 bases remained unmatched. This CDR3 spans 16 amino acids. The CDR3 coding sequence is TGTGCCAGCAGTTTCTCCCAGGGACAGGGGGAGACTGAAGCTTTCTTT. This gives the protein CASSFSQGQGETEAFF.

The chain is built from TRBV6-5 and TRBJ2-7; D is possibly TRBD1 (6 bases). The CDR3 has 13 amino acids. Trimming removed 5 bases from V and 4 bases from J, with 12 bases in between. CDR1 is MNHEY and CDR2 is SVGAGI in the germline V gene. This CDR3 reads CASSPDRHYEQYF. Here the CDR3 DNA reads TGTGCCAGCAGTCCCGACAGGCATTACGAGCAGTACTTC.